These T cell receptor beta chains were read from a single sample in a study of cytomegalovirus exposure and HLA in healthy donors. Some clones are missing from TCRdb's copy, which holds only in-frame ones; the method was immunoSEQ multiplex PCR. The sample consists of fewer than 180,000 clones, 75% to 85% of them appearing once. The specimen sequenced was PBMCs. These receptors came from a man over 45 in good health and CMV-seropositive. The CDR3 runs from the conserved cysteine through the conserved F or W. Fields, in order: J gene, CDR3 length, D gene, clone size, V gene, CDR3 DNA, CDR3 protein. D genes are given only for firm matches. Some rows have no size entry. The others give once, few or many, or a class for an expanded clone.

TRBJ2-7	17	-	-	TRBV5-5	TGTGCCAGCACCTTGCTCACTTCTGGCAGAGGCTCCTACGAGCAGTACTTC	CASTLLTSGRGSYEQYF
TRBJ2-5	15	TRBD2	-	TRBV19	TGTGCCAGTAGGAGCGGGAGGGCCGCGCTGGAGACCCAGTACTTC	CASRSGRAALETQYF
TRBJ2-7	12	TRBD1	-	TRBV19	TGTGCCAGTAGTCTCCAGGGGGACGAGCAGTACTTC	CASSLQGDEQYF
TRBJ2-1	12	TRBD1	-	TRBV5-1	TGCGCCAGCAGCCCCCAGGGGGATGAGCAGTTCTTC	CASSPQGDEQFF
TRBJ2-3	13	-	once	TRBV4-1	TGCGCCAGCAGCCCTCAGGGCCCAGATACGCAGTATTTT	CASSPQGPDTQYF
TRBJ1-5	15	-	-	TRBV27	TGTGCCAGCAGTTTGACCCCCGAGGGCAATCAGCCCCAGCATTTT	CASSLTPEGNQPQHF
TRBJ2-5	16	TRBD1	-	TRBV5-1	TGCGCCAGCAGCATTGGGTCCGTAGGGACAGCGGAGACCCAGTACTTC	CASSIGSVGTAETQYF
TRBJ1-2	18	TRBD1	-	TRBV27	TGTGCCAGCAAACTAAGCCCGGCAGGGGGAAATATTAACTATGGCTACACCTTC	CASKLSPAGGNINYGYTF
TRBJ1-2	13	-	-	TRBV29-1	TGCAGCGTTGAAGACCCGGGTAGCTATGGCTACACCTTC	CSVEDPGSYGYTF
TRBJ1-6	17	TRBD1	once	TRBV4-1	TGCGCCAGCAGCCAAGTAAGACAGGGAGGTAAAAGTTCACCCCTCCACTTT	CASSQVRQGGKSSPLHF
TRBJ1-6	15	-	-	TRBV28	TGTGCCAGCAGTTTGTTCGTCCGGGGAGAATCACCCCTCCACTTT	CASSLFVRGESPLHF
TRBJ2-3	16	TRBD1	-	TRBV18	TGTGCCAGCTTACCACCGGGACAGGGACTTCCAGATACGCAGTATTTT	CASLPPGQGLPDTQYF
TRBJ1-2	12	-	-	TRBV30	TGTGCCTGGCTGGGGACTGCGTATGGCTACACCTTC	CAWLGTAYGYTF
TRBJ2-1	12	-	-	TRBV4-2	TGTGCCAGCAGCCAAGGGGCCAATGAGCAGTTCTTC	CASSQGANEQFF
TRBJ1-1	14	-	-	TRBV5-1	TGCGCCAGCAGCTTGTCAGGGATGAACACTGAAGCTTTCTTT	CASSLSGMNTEAFF
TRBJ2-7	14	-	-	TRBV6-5	TGTGCCAGCAGCAGACACGGGGTGGTGTACGAGCAGTACTTC	CASSRHGVVYEQYF
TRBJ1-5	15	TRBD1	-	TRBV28	TGTGCCAGCAGCCCGACAGGGGGAACATATCAGCCCCAGCATTTT	CASSPTGGTYQPQHF
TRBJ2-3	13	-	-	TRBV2	TGTGCCAGTGGCAGGGAAACGACAGATACGCAGTATTTT	CASGRETTDTQYF
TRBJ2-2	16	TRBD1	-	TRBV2	TGTGCCAGCAGCACACAGGGGGCGCTGAACACCGGGGAGCTGTTTTTT	CASSTQGALNTGELFF
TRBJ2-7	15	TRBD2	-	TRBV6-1	TGTGCCAGCAGGGGGACTAGCGGGGTTTCCTACGAGCAGTACTTC	CASRGTSGVSYEQYF
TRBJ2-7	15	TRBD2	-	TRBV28	TGTGCCAGCAGCGACAAACTAGCGGGCAGTTACGAGCAGTACTTC	CASSDKLAGSYEQYF
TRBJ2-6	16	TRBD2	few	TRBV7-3	TGTGCCAGCAGCCTAGTCGCGGGAGCTGGGGCCAACGTCCTGACTTTC	CASSLVAGAGANVLTF
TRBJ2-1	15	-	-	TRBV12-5	TGTGCTAGTGGTTTGGCACGGGAGAACTACAATGAGCAGTTCTTC	CASGLARENYNEQFF
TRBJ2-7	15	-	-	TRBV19	TGTGCCAGTAGTATAGATCTTACTAGTTACTACGAGCAGTACTTC	CASSIDLTSYYEQYF
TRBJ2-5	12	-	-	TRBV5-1	TGCGCCAGCAGCTCTCAGGGAGAGACCCAGTACTTC	CASSSQGETQYF
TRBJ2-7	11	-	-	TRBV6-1	TGTGCCAGCAGCCGTGCCTACGAGCAGTACTTC	CASSRAYEQYF
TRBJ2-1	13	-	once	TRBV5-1	TGCGCCAGCAGACAAGCGAGCTACAATGAGCAGTTCTTC	CASRQASYNEQFF
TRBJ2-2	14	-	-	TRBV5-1	TGCGCCAGCAGCTTGCGAACAGACACCGGGGAGCTGTTTTTT	CASSLRTDTGELFF
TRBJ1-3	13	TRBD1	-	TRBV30	TGTGCCTGGTCCAGGGGGCCCGGAAACACCATATATTTT	CAWSRGPGNTIYF
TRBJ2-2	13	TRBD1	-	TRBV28	TGTGCCAGCAGTTCTTCCGGGACAGGGTTGGTGTTTTTT	CASSSSGTGLVFF
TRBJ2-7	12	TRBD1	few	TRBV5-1	TGCGCCAGCACAGACAGGGGGTACGAGCAGTACTTC	CASTDRGYEQYF
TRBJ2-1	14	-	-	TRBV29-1	TGCAGCGTTGAAGTAGGGCTACAGAGGGATGAGCAGTTCTTC	CSVEVGLQRDEQFF